Listed below are T cell receptor beta chains from one sample, sequenced in a study of cytomegalovirus exposure and HLA in healthy donors. Produced via immunoSEQ multiplex PCR; TCRdb's table is partial and in-frame only. The sample data list some 41,000 clones. Source material: PBMCs. These receptors all come from a male donor in good health and CMV-seronegative. Both conserved end residues are part of each CDR3. The D gene is left open where the match is weak.

TRBJ1-2 TRBV27 NA TGTGCCAGCAGGACAAGGGGCTATGGCTACACCTTC CASRTRGYGYTF
TRBJ2-7 TRBV6-5 TRBD2 TGTGCCAGCAACAGCGTGGGACTAGCGGGCTACGAGCAGTACTTC CASNSVGLAGYEQYF
TRBJ2-7 TRBV15 TRBD1 TGTGCCACCAGCAACAGGGGACCCTACGAGCAGTACTTC CATSNRGPYEQYF
TRBJ2-4 TRBV2 NA TGTGCCAGCGTACCCCAGGGGCTGGCCAAAAACATTCAGTACTTC CASVPQGLAKNIQYF
TRBJ2-3 TRBV2 TRBD2 TGTGCCAGCAGTGAAGCGCTGCGGGGGGCCGGCACAGATACGCAGTATTTT CASSEALRGAGTDTQYF
TRBJ1-5 TRBV21-1 NA TGTGCCAGCAGCAATACCGACAGGGGCACCCGATATAGCAATCAGCCCCAGCATTTT CASSNTDRGTRYSNQPQHF
TRBJ1-1 TRBV5-1 NA TGCGCCAGCAGCTATCAGGGGAACACTGAAGCTTTCTTT CASSYQGNTEAFF
TRBJ1-1 TRBV6-5 TRBD1 TGTGCCAGCAGTTACGACAGGGCGAACACTGAAGCTTTCTTT CASSYDRANTEAFF
TRBJ2-7 TRBV9 TRBD1 TGTGCCAGCAATTCCGGGGGGGACAGGGGGATCTACGAGCAGTACTTC CASNSGGDRGIYEQYF
TRBJ2-7 TRBV14 TRBD1 TGTGCCAGCAGCGTTCGGACAGGGTTCTCCTACGAGCAGTACTTC CASSVRTGFSYEQYF
TRBJ1-2 TRBV30 NA TGTACCTTTGGACACCCGGTGGGGTCGAAGTACACCTTC CTFGHPVGSKYTF
TRBJ2-7 TRBV4-1 TRBD1 TGCGCCAGCAGCCAGGCCGGGACAGGGAGATACGAGCAGTACTTC CASSQAGTGRYEQYF
TRBJ2-7 TRBV6-5 NA TGTGCCAGCAGTGCCACAGAAAGCTCCTACGAGCAGTACTTC CASSATESSYEQYF
TRBJ1-2 TRBV19 TRBD1 TGTGCCAGTAGTATATACAGGGGCGGCTACACCTTC CASSIYRGGYTF
TRBJ2-7 TRBV18 NA TGTGCCAGCTCACCAGCGACAGGTACCTACGAGCAGTACTTC CASSPATGTYEQYF